The clone carrying this T cell receptor (beta chain) was counted ten times or more. What it binds is unknown. The assay was immunoSEQ multiplex PCR, and TCRdb's table has in-frame clones only and misses some. The table includes more than 400,000 clones, roughly 80% detected once. The source of the sample is a study of shared clonotypes between healthy human individuals. Study-level points and caveats: The sole specimen, blood, was sampled, and tissue repertoires likely differ. An anticipated effect of sequencing depth on clonotype sharing among donors was recognized.

The CDR3 totals 14 residues. Germline V lookup: CDR1 MNHNS, CDR2 SASEGT. Unmatched junction bases numbered 8, after V lost 6 bases and J lost 4 bases. This clonotype was obtained from a middle-aged woman in good health. Some clones in this sample may be carry-over from other donors' samples. The chain links TRBV6-1 to TRBJ2-7; 8 bases align to TRBD1. The sample taken for sequencing was PBMCs. The CDR3 DNA sequence: TGTGCCAGCAGGGGGGACAGGTATTCATACGAGCAGTACTTC. This sequence encodes CASRGDRYSYEQYF.